The next 6 T cell receptor beta chains were all read from a single sample in a study of blood T cell repertoires in COVID-19 (dated by TCRdb to the early 2020s). The library was produced with the immunoSEQ multiplex PCR assay. As stored in TCRdb, this immuneACCESS dataset retains in-frame rearrangements with V and J assigned. A fraction of the clones does not appear; measured against another copy, unresolved V genes explain less than half of the discrepancy, and the remainder lacks a known reason. Across this sample there are about 240,000 clones, with about nine tenths seen only once. The ten largest clones capture roughly 0.8% of the sample. Sequencing was done on a sample of peripheral blood. These receptors were collected from a young man with COVID-19, enrolled during active disease.

Details on this clone: This sample includes further DNA sequences coding for the same CDR3. The chain links TRBV5-6 to TRBJ1-2; D is unclear. The CDR3 runs to 12 residues. The V end lost 3 bases, the J end lost 7 bases, and 10 bases lay between the germline ends. CDR1 SGHDT and CDR2 YYEEEE come from the germline V gene. The CDR3 bases are TGTGCCAGCAGCTCGGGAGCCCGTGGCTACACCTTC. Translating it yields CASSSGARGYTF.

The genes are TRBV2 and TRBJ2-3, with D perhaps TRBD2 (6 bases). The CDR3 runs 14 residues. Germline CDR1 and CDR2: SNHLY and FYNNEI. Trimming cost V 2 bases and J 5 bases, with 11 bases left between them. The CDR3 region is CASSEQGGGDTQYF. Here the CDR3 DNA reads TGTGCCAGCAGTGAACAGGGAGGCGGAGATACGCAGTATTTT.

The chain carries TRBV14 and TRBJ1-1; no definite D call. CDR3 length equals 17 residues. V gave up 4 bases and J gave up 1 base, with 19 bases separating them. CDR1 is SGHDN and CDR2 is FVKESK in the germline V gene. The CDR3 is CASSPQRAAKWNTEAFF. DNA for the CDR3: TGTGCCAGCAGCCCGCAACGAGCGGCGAAATGGAACACTGAAGCTTTCTTT.

This sequence joins TRBV25-1 and TRBJ1-2, with D possibly matching TRBD1 (5 bases). Germline V gives CDR1 MGHDK, CDR2 SYGVNS. The CDR3 sequence is 14 residues long. V lost 3 bases, J lost 8 bases, and 16 bases lay in between. This chain's CDR3 is CASSERSTVNGYTF. CDR3 bases: TGTGCCAGCAGTGAGCGCTCGACAGTCAACGGCTACACCTTC.

This rearrangement joins TRBV10-2 to TRBJ1-2; 9 bases are a match to TRBD1. Germline CDR1 reads WSHSY; CDR2 reads SAAADI. This CDR3 is 17 amino acids long. With V trimmed by 0 bases and J by 3 bases, 8 bases remained unmatched. CDR3 amino acids: CASSESLRDRAYYGYTF. The CDR3 coding sequence is TGCGCCAGCAGTGAGTCGCTTCGGGACAGGGCGTACTATGGCTACACCTTC.

This chain uses TRBV5-5 with TRBJ1-6, with 8 positions matching TRBD1. This CDR3 is built from 18 residues. The junction had 17 bases not matched to a gene; V was cut back by 4 bases and J by 8 bases. Per germline, CDR1 SGHKS and CDR2 YYEKEE (reference sequence). CDR3 coding DNA: TGTGCCAGCAGCACACGCCCTAGGACAGGGATAGGGTATTCACCCCTCCACTTT. It codes for CASSTRPRTGIGYSPLHF.